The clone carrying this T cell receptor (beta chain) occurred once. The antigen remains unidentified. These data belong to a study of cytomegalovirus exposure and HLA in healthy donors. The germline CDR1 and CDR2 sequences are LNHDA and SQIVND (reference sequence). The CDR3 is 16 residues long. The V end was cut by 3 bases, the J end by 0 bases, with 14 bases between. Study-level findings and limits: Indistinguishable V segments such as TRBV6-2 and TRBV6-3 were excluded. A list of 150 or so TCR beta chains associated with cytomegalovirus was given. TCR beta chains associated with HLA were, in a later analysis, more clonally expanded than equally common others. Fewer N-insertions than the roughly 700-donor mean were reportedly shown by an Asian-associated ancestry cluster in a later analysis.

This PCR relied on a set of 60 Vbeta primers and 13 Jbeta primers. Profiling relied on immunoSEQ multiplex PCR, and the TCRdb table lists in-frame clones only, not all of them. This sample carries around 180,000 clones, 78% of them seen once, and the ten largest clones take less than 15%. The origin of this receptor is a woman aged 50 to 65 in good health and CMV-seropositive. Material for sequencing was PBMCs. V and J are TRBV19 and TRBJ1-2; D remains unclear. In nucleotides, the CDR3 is TGTGCCAGTAGTATTGGGCCGCTACTTACTAACTATGGCTACACCTTC. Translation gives CASSIGPLLTNYGYTF.